A selection of T cell receptor beta chains follows, all from one sample in a study of blood T cell repertoires in COVID-19. Clones were read by immunoSEQ multiplex PCR, and TCRdb kept only the in-frame ones, dropping some. The sample consists of approximately 170,000 clones, approximately 90% of them appearing once. Sequenced input: peripheral blood. Receptor source: a man between 18 and 35 years old with COVID-19, enrolled during active disease. Both conserved end residues are part of each CDR3. The D gene is left open where the match is weak. For some rows the clone size is stated as once, few or many, or as a class when expanded; others skip it.

D gene | clone size | J gene | V gene | CDR3 protein | CDR3 DNA
TRBD2 | - | TRBJ2-1 | TRBV2 | CASSWTGGGGRSSFNEQFF | TGTGCCAGCTCCTGGACCGGGGGTGGCGGGAGGAGCTCATTCAATGAGCAGTTCTTC
TRBD1 | - | TRBJ2-4 | TRBV7-9 | CASSTWTGRPGNIQYF | TGTGCCAGCAGCACTTGGACAGGGAGACCCGGGAACATTCAGTACTTC
- | - | TRBJ1-5 | TRBV15 | CATSRVAGDQPQHF | TGTGCCACCAGCAGAGTCGCAGGGGACCAGCCCCAGCATTTT
TRBD1 | - | TRBJ1-1 | TRBV24-1 | CATSRQGGTEAFF | TGTGCCACCAGTCGACAGGGGGGGACTGAAGCTTTCTTT
- | - | TRBJ2-2 | TRBV27 | CASSQAVPANTGELFF | TGTGCCAGCAGCCAAGCGGTCCCCGCGAACACCGGGGAGCTGTTTTTT
- | - | TRBJ1-4 | TRBV4-3 | CASSQDQIGEYRNEKLFF | TGCGCCAGCAGCCAAGATCAGATTGGGGAGTACCGCAATGAAAAACTGTTTTTT
- | - | TRBJ2-1 | TRBV4-1 | CASSQSPYLRFF | TGCGCCAGCAGCCAAAGTCCATATTTGCGGTTCTTC
- | - | TRBJ1-5 | TRBV28 | CASSLDGRGQPQHF | TGTGCCAGCAGTTTAGATGGCCGGGGTCAGCCCCAGCATTTT
TRBD1 | - | TRBJ1-2 | TRBV7-2 | CASSLATTGTYGYTF | TGTGCCAGCAGCTTAGCGACGACAGGGACCTATGGCTACACCTTC
TRBD2 | - | TRBJ2-2 | TRBV24-1 | CATSPVGSGRSAGELFF | TGTGCCACCAGCCCCGTGGGGAGCGGGAGGAGCGCCGGGGAGCTGTTTTTT
- | - | TRBJ1-6 | TRBV9 | CASSAPSRVGSPLHF | TGTGCCAGCAGCGCCCCGTCCAGGGTTGGTTCACCCCTCCACTTT
- | once | TRBJ2-7 | TRBV30 | CAWSGPLLADYEQYF | TGTGCCTGGAGTGGGCCCCTCCTTGCCGACTACGAGCAGTACTTC
TRBD1 | - | TRBJ1-3 | TRBV5-5 | CASSPWTGISGNTIYF | TGTGCCAGCAGCCCCTGGACAGGGATCTCTGGAAACACCATATATTTT
TRBD1 | - | TRBJ2-5 | TRBV25-1 | CASSEWLTGAQETQYF | TGTGCCAGCAGTGAATGGTTGACAGGGGCCCAAGAGACCCAGTACTTC
- | - | TRBJ1-2 | TRBV7-2 | CASSLGRFQGYTF | TGTGCCAGCAGCTTGGGGAGGTTTCAAGGCTACACCTTC
TRBD1 | - | TRBJ1-6 | TRBV6-5 | CASTGSGTGFSPLHF | TGTGCCTCAACCGGGTCGGGGACAGGGTTTTCACCCCTCCACTTT
- | - | TRBJ2-7 | TRBV4-1 | CASSGPPSYEQYF | TGCGCCAGCAGCGGGCCGCCCTCCTACGAGCAGTACTTC
TRBD1 | - | TRBJ2-2 | TRBV6-2/TRBV6-3 | CASSTGGSVSTGELFF | TGTGCCAGCAGTACAGGGGGAAGTGTATCTACCGGGGAGCTGTTTTTT